The subject of this entry is one T cell receptor (beta chain). What it binds is unknown. These data belong to a study of T cell responses to AZD1222 COVID-19 vaccine. Per the germline V gene, CDR1 is SGHDN and CDR2 is FVKESK. CDR3 length: 16 residues. Trimming stripped 0 bases from V and 5 bases from J, with 16 bases between. Sequencing was performed with immunoSEQ multiplex PCR; in TCRdb, only in-frame clones are kept and a portion is missing. The table records roughly 160,000 clones, about 90% of them present only once. Findings of the study overall: Distributed over spike, vaccine-associated CD4 TCRs predominated at 160-218 and 743-854. Clonal diversity was possibly underestimated, and the donors were mostly white British, with more females.

The V gene is TRBV14, the J gene TRBJ1-2; D possibly corresponds to TRBD1 (5 bases). The sequence was collected from an adult in good health. Here the sequenced sample was peripheral blood, taken on day 0 of AZD1222 vaccination. The CDR3 reads CASSQERAWGVYGYTF. In DNA form, the CDR3 reads TGTGCCAGCAGCCAAGAAAGGGCCTGGGGGGTTTATGGCTACACCTTC.